These 7 T cell receptor beta chains were sequenced from one sample in a study of blood T cells in healthy people across ages. Combining a sample-barcoded 5' primer with a J-beta primer mix, a second PCR ran for roughly 6 to 12 cycles. TCRdb re-analysed the 5' RACE reads in MiXCR, keeping a single row per CDR3 protein. This repertoire shows roughly 1.6 million distinct CDR3 sequences, roughly a third found once; its top ten account for roughly 10%. The sample taken for sequencing was blood. These receptors all stem from a woman younger than 45 in good health.

The chain couples TRBV6-2 or TRBV6-3 to TRBJ2-3; 7 bases are a match to TRBD2. CDR3 length: 14 residues. V lost 5 bases, J lost 3 bases, and 5 bases stayed unmatched. Germline V lookup: CDR1 MNHEY, CDR2 SVGEGT. The CDR3 bases are TGTGCCAGCAGTACTAGCGATCGGACAGATACGCAGTATTTT. Translated: CASSTSDRTDTQYF.

This clonotype was picked up a small number of times. The chain uses TRBV15 and TRBJ1-2; D is perhaps TRBD1 (6 bases). This CDR3 region has 14 residues. V lost 0 bases and J lost 4, with 9 bases in between. Germline V gene lookup returns CDR1 LNHNV and CDR2 YYDKDF (reference sequence). CDR3 residues: CATSREGGSYGYTF. The DNA of the CDR3 is TGTGCCACCAGCAGAGAAGGGGGGAGCTATGGCTACACCTTC.

With regard to this clonotype: A single base separates this from a much larger clone, so it may be a read error. This CDR3 reads CSVEEPGQGLEQYV. In nucleotides, the CDR3 is TGCAGCGTTGAAGAACCGGGACAAGGGTTGGAGCAGTACGTC. The chain has TRBV29-1 and TRBJ2-7, with D possibly being TRBD1 (6 bases). V shed 0 bases and J shed 7 bases, with 16 bases lying between them. CDR3 length: 14 residues. Germline CDR1 is SQVTM and CDR2 is ANQGSEA.

Comments on this clonotype: At one of its ends the junction is not consistent with the germline gene, which may arise from a read error. Here the CDR3 DNA reads TGTGCCAGCGGCTTAAATTCGGGAGGGCCCTACAATGAGCAGTTCTTC. This gives the protein CASGLNSGGPYNEQFF. The chain links TRBV7-3 to TRBJ2-1; 8 bases map to TRBD2. CDR1 SGHTA and CDR2 FQGTGA come from the germline V gene. The CDR3 covers 16 residues.

This sequence joins TRBV4-1 and TRBJ2-5; 7 nucleotides agree with TRBD1. CDR3 length equals 16 residues. The J segment lost 1 base and the V segment lost 5 bases, leaving 10 bases of the junction unmatched. Germline assignment: CDR1 MGHRA and CDR2 YSYEKL. CDR3 amino acids: CASSTGDRDAQETQYF. As DNA, the CDR3 is TGCGCCAGCAGCACAGGGGACCGGGACGCCCAAGAGACCCAGTACTTC.

There are a few counts of this clonotype. This chain joins TRBV9 and TRBJ2-3; D possibly corresponds to TRBD1 (6 bases). Germline values: CDR1 SGDLS, CDR2 YYNGEE. V lost 3 bases and J lost 3, with 14 bases in between. This CDR3 region has 15 residues. The CDR3 region has the DNA TGTGCCAGCAGCGCGGGCCCAAGGGGGACAGATACGCAGTATTTT. This sequence encodes CASSAGPRGTDTQYF. Supplemented by reference TRBV9 and TRBJ2-3, the full variable domain reads DSGVTQTPKHLITATGQRVTLRCSPRSGDLSVYWYQQSLDQGLQFLIQYYNGEERAKGNILERFSAQQFPDLHSELNLSSLELGDSALYFCASSAGPRGTDTQYFGPGTRLTVL.

Here the CDR3 DNA reads TGTGCCAGCAGCTCAGGGTCGGGAGGACCCTCCTACAATGAGCAGTTCTTC. This encodes CASSSGSGGPSYNEQFF. This chain uses TRBV7-9 with TRBJ2-1; 7 bases match TRBD2. Germline CDR1 SEHNR, CDR2 FQNEAQ (reference sequence). Trimming removed 4 bases from V and 0 bases from J; junction bases left unmatched: 9. This CDR3 contains 17 residues. Full variable domain (remainder filled in from reference TRBV7-9 and TRBJ2-1): DTGVSQNPRHKITKRGQNVTFRCDPISEHNRLYWYRQTLGQGPEFLTYFQNEAQLEKSRLLSDRFSAERPKGSFSTLEIQRTEQGDSAMYLCASSSGSGGPSYNEQFFGPGTRLTVL.